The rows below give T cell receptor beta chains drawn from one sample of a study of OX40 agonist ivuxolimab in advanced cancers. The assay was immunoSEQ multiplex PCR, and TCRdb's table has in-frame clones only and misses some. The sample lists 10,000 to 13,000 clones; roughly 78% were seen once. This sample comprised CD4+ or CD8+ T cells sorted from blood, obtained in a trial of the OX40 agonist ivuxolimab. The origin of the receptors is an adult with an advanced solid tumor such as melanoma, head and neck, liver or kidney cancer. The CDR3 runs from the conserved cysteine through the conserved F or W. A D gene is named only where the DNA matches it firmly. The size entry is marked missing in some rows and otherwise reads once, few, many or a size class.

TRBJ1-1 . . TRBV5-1 CASSLGGGRLNTEAFF TGCGCCAGCAGCTTGGGTGGGGGGAGATTGAACACTGAAGCTTTCTTT
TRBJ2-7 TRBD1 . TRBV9 CASSEGQGAHQQYF TGTGCCAGCAGCGAAGGACAGGGGGCGCATCAGCAGTACTTC
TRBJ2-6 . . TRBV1 CTSSRYSSQSRANVLTF TGCACCAGCAGTCGATATAGTTCACAAAGTCGGGCCAACGTCCTGACTTTC
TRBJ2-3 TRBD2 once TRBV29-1 CSVEREGSRTDTQYF TGCAGCGTTGAAAGGGAGGGCAGTCGCACAGATACGCAGTATTTT
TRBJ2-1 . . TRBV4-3 CASSQELLSSMQFF TGCGCCAGCAGCCAAGAATTGTTGAGCTCCATGCAGTTCTTC
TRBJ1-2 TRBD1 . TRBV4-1 CASREDREKSGYTF TGCGCCAGCAGGGAGGACAGGGAAAAATCGGGCTACACCTTC
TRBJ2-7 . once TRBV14 CASSRQEGREWEQYF TGTGCCAGCAGCCGACAAGAGGGCAGGGAGTGGGAGCAGTACTTC
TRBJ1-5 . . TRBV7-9 CASSPLSYGQPQHF TGTGCCAGCAGCCCCCTCTCCTACGGTCAGCCCCAGCATTTT
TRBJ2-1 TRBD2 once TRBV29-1 CSVARLAVYNEQFF TGCAGCGTTGCGAGACTAGCGGTCTACAATGAGCAGTTCTTC
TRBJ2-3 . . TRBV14 CASSQDQDTDTQYF TGTGCCAGCAGCCAAGATCAGGACACAGATACGCAGTATTTT
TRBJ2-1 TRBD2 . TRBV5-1 CASSPGTSGRREQFF TGCGCCAGCAGCCCCGGGACTAGCGGGAGAAGGGAGCAGTTCTTC
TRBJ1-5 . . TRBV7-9 CASSLTVGSNQPQHF TGTGCCAGCAGCTTGACAGTAGGAAGCAATCAGCCCCAGCATTTT
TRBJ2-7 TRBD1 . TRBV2 CASRVPGQTYEQYF TGTGCCAGCAGGGTACCGGGACAGACCTACGAGCAGTACTTC
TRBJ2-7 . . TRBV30 CAWSPSGLVNYEQYF TGTGCCTGGAGCCCTTCAGGCTTGGTTAACTACGAGCAGTACTTC
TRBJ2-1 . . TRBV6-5 CASSPGGSNEQFF TGTGCCAGCAGCCCAGGTGGATCAAATGAGCAGTTCTTC
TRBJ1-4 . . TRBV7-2 CASSLVRSPSNEKLFF TGTGCCAGCAGCTTAGTCCGGAGCCCGTCGAATGAAAAACTGTTTTTT
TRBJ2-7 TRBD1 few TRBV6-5 CASSYGTGVEQYF TGTGCCAGCAGTTACGGCACAGGGGTCGAGCAGTACTTC
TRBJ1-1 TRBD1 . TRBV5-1 CASSSGQGLSTEAFF TGTGCCAGCAGCTCTGGACAGGGGTTGAGTACTGAAGCTTTCTTT
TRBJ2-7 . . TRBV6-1 CASSVLTAYEQYF TGTGCCAGCAGTGTACTGACAGCCTACGAGCAGTACTTC
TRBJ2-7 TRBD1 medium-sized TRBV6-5 CASSYSGQHYEQYF TGTGCCAGCAGTTACTCGGGACAGCACTACGAGCAGTACTTC
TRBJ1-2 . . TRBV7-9 CASSPGPNYGYTF TGTGCCAGCAGCCCGGGACCGAACTATGGCTACACCTTC
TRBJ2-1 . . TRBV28 CASSPPLKGYYNEQFF TGTGCCAGCAGTCCCCCCTTGAAGGGGTACTACAATGAGCAGTTCTTC
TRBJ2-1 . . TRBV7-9 CASSLGRGEMYNEQFF TGTGCCAGCAGCTTAGGGAGGGGGGAAATGTACAATGAGCAGTTCTTC
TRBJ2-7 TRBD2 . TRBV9 CASSTSGISEQYF TGTGCCAGCAGCACTAGCGGGATCTCCGAGCAGTACTTC
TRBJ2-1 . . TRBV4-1 CASSLHPSGLSYNEQFF TGCGCCAGCAGCCTCCATCCCAGCGGACTATCCTACAATGAGCAGTTCTTC
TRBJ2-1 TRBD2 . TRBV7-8 CASSLRLAESHEQFF TGTGCCAGCAGCTTACGACTAGCCGAGTCCCATGAGCAGTTCTTC
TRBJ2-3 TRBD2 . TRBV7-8 CASSLPGTSGPPTDTQYF TGTGCCAGCAGCTTACCGGGGACTAGCGGTCCCCCGACAGATACGCAGTATTTT
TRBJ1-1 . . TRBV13 CASSPGRGGTEAFF TGTGCCAGCAGCCCCGGGAGGGGGGGCACTGAAGCTTTCTTT
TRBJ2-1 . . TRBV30 CAWRYPAHNEQFF TGTGCCTGGCGGTATCCGGCACACAATGAGCAGTTCTTC
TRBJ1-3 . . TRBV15 CATSRPPREIGDENTIYF TGTGCCACCAGCAGACCTCCCAGAGAGATAGGTGACGAAAACACCATATATTTT
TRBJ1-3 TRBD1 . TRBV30 CAWGGQLLSGNTIYF TGTGCCTGGGGGGGACAGCTCCTCTCTGGAAACACCATATATTTT
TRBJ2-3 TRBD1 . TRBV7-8 CASSLGTGGEDTQYF TGTGCCAGCAGCTTAGGGACAGGGGGGGAAGATACGCAGTATTTT
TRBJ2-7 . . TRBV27 CASSGAGGYEQYF TGTGCCAGCAGTGGGGCCGGAGGGTACGAGCAGTACTTC
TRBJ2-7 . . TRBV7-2 CASSQDGGSYYEQYF TGTGCCAGCAGCCAAGACGGGGGCTCTTACTACGAGCAGTACTTC
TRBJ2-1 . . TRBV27 CASSLSYRTEQFF TGTGCCAGCAGTTTATCGTACAGGACTGAGCAGTTCTTC
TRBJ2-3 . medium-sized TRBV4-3 CASSQDMLGADTQYF TGCGCCAGCAGCCAAGATATGTTGGGGGCGGATACGCAGTATTTT
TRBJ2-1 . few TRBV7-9 CASSLAGSYNEQFF TGTGCCAGCAGCTTAGCGGGCTCCTACAATGAGCAGTTCTTC
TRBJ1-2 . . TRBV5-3 CASSLWGDSNYGYTF TGTGCCAGCAGCTTATGGGGGGACTCTAACTATGGCTACACCTTC
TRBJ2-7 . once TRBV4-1 CASSEGPVGGSYEQYF TGCGCCAGCAGCGAAGGACCCGTAGGAGGGTCCTACGAGCAGTACTTC
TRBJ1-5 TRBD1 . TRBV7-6 CASSFSGQGGNQPQHF TGTGCCAGCAGCTTCTCGGGACAGGGCGGAAATCAGCCCCAGCATTTT
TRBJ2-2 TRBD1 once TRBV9 CASSVPETGGNTGELFF TGTGCCAGCAGCGTACCCGAAACAGGGGGCAACACCGGGGAGCTGTTTTTT